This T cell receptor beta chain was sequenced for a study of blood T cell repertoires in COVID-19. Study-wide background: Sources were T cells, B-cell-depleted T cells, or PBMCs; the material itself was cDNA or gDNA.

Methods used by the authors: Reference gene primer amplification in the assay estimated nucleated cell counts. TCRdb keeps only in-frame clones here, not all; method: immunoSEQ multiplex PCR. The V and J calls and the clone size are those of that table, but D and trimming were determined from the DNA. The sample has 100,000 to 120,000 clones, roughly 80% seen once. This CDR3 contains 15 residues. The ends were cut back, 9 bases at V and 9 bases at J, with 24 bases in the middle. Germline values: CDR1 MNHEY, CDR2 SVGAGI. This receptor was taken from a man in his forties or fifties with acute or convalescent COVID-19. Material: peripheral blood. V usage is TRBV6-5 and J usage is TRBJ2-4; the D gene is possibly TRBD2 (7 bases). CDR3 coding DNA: TGTGCCAGTAGGGTAGGGGGGGGACGGGCAGTCATTCAGTACTTC. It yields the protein CASRVGGGRAVIQYF.